One sample yielded the 11 T cell receptor beta chains listed below, sequenced in a study of cytomegalovirus exposure and HLA in healthy donors. Primers: 60 Vbeta forward and 13 Jbeta reverse. The repertoire was sequenced with immunoSEQ multiplex PCR; TCRdb's copy has only in-frame clones and lacks some. The table lists approximately 110,000 clones, 83% of them singletons, with approximately 6.1% in the top ten. The sample consisted of PBMCs. These receptors were obtained from a young man in good health and CMV-seronegative.

This clone occurred many times. The V call is TRBV4-3, the J call TRBJ2-1; tentative D call: TRBD1 (5 bases). The ends were cut back, 0 bases at V and 7 bases at J, with 19 bases in the middle. This CDR3 contains 17 residues. Germline CDR1 LGHNA, CDR2 YSLEER. The CDR3 bases are TGCGCCAGCAGCCAAGATACAGGCGGAAGCCTAGGGAATGAGCAGTTCTTC. Translating gives CASSQDTGGSLGNEQFF.

As for this clone: The sample contains more than one DNA sequence encoding this CDR3. This chain uses TRBV5-1 with TRBJ2-3, with TRBD2 matching 10 bases. V was pared by 3 bases and J by 6 bases, with 7 bases of the junction left unmatched. Germline V CDR1 and CDR2: SGHRS, YFSETQ. The CDR3 extends over 15 amino acids. CDR3 protein: CASSSQREGRDTQYF. CDR3 in DNA: TGCGCCAGCAGCTCCCAGCGGGAGGGCCGGGATACGCAGTATTTT. Supplemented by reference TRBV5-1 and TRBJ2-3, the full variable domain reads KAGVTQTPRYLIKTRGQQVTLSCSPISGHRSVSWYQQTPGQGLQFLFEYFSETQRNKGNFPGRFSGRQFSNSRSEMNVSTLELGDSALYLCASSSQREGRDTQYFGPGTRLTVL.

This clone was observed once. The rearrangement joins TRBV30 to TRBJ1-5; D uncertain. V dropped 0 bases and J dropped 3 bases, with 9 bases sitting between them. The CDR3 sequence is 14 residues long. The V gene's germline CDR1 is GTSNPN and CDR2 SVGIG (reference sequence). The CDR3 reads CAWSVYQLNQPQHF. CDR3 sequence (DNA): TGTGCCTGGAGTGTTTATCAACTCAATCAGCCCCAGCATTTT.

This chain uses TRBV13 with TRBJ2-7; weak D call: TRBD1 (6 bases). The germline CDR1 and CDR2 sequences are PRHDT and FYEKMQ (reference sequence). Trimming cost V 5 bases and J 5 bases, with 19 bases left between them. The CDR3 covers 15 residues. The CDR3 nucleotides are TGTGCCAGCAGCGCGCGTTGGCAGGGGAATGACGAGCAGTACTTC. Protein sequence: CASSARWQGNDEQYF.

CDR3 region: CASSEYSNYGYTF. The CDR3 nucleotides are TGTGCCAGCAGTGAGTACAGTAACTATGGCTACACCTTC. The rearrangement uses TRBV6-1 and TRBJ1-2; D not resolved. This CDR3 is 13 amino acids long. CDR1 is MNHNS, CDR2 SASEGT, per germline. Trimming cost V 3 bases and J 1 base, with 6 bases left between them.

V usage is TRBV4-2 and J usage is TRBJ2-1; D gene uncertain. V lost 0 bases, J lost 0 bases, and 9 bases lay in between. Germline-derived CDR1 and CDR2 are LGHNA and YNFKEQ. The CDR3 contains 16 residues. CDR3 nucleotides: TGTGCCAGCAGCCAAGAGCCGACGGGCTCCTACAATGAGCAGTTCTTC. Amino acid sequence: CASSQEPTGSYNEQFF.

The chain has TRBV6-4 and TRBJ2-1; TRBD2 aligns across 8 bases. Trimming at V came to 6 bases and at J to 5 bases, leaving 9 bases not matched to a gene. This CDR3 comprises 15 residues. CDR1 and CDR2 (germline): MRHNA, SNTAGT. The DNA of the CDR3 is TGTGCCAGCAGCGCCGGGACTAGTAGCCACAATGAGCAGTTCTTC. Residues: CASSAGTSSHNEQFF.

The CDR3 DNA reads as TGTGCCAGCAGACCTATAGCGGGGGAGTCCTACAATGAGCAGTTCTTC. It yields the protein CASRPIAGESYNEQFF. The chain joins TRBV7-8 to TRBJ2-1; 9 bases are a match to TRBD2. This CDR3 is 16 amino acids long. The V segment lost 6 bases and the J segment 1 base; nucleotides outside the gene matches: 7. Germline V lookup: CDR1 SGHVS, CDR2 FQNEAQ. Full variable domain (remainder filled in from reference TRBV7-8 and TRBJ2-1): GAGVSQSPRYKVAKRGQDVALRCDPISGHVSLFWYQQALGQGPEFLTYFQNEAQLDKSGLPSDRFFAERPEGSVSTLKIQRTQQEDSAVYLCASRPIAGESYNEQFFGPGTRLTVL.

The V and J genes are TRBV15 and TRBJ2-7; D is perhaps TRBD1 (5 bases). V was shortened by 2 bases and J by 2 bases, with 10 bases between the two germline ends. This CDR3 contains 14 residues. Germline V gene data show CDR1 as LNHNV and CDR2 as YYDKDF (reference sequence). The CDR3 here is CATSRPTAAYEQYF. The CDR3 DNA is TGTGCCACCAGCAGACCGACAGCAGCCTACGAGCAGTACTTC.

This clone turned up a few times. The chain combines TRBV2 with TRBJ2-5; D perhaps matches TRBD2 (5 bases). V dropped 4 bases and J dropped 11 bases, with 8 bases sitting between them. Per germline, CDR1 SNHLY and CDR2 FYNNEI. The CDR3 totals 10 residues. This CDR3 reads CASSVREQYF. The CDR3 region has the DNA TGTGCCAGCAGTGTAAGGGAGCAGTACTTC.

The V gene is TRBV5-1, the J gene TRBJ2-1; 7 nucleotides agree with TRBD1. This CDR3 comprises 15 residues. After removal of 4 bases from V and 12 bases from J, the junction contained 16 bases not matched to a gene. The germline V gene encodes CDR1 SGHRS and CDR2 YFSETQ. The CDR3 spells CASSHALNRDSGQFF. The CDR3, as DNA: TGCGCCAGCAGCCACGCATTAAACCGGGACAGCGGGCAGTTCTTC.